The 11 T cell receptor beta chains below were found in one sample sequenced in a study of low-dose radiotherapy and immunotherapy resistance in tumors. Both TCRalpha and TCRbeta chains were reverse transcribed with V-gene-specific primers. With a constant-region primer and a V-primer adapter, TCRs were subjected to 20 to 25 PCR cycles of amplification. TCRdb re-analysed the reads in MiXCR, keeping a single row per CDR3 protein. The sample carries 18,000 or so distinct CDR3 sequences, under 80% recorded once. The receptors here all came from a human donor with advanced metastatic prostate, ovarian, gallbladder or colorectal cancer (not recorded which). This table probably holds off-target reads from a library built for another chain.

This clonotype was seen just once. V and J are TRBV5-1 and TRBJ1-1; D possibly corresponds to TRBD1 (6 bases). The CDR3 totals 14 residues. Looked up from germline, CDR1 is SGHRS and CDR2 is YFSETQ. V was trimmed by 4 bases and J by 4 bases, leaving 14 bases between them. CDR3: CASSRPGAGTEAFF. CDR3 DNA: TGCGCCAGCAGCCGACCGGGGGCTGGCACTGAAGCTTTCTTT.

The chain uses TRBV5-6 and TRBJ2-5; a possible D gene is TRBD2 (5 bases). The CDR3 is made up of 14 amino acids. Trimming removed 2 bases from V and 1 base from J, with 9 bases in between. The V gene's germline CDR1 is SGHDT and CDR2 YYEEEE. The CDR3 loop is CASSFAAVQETQYF. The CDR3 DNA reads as TGTGCCAGCAGCTTTGCAGCGGTCCAAGAGACCCAGTACTTC.

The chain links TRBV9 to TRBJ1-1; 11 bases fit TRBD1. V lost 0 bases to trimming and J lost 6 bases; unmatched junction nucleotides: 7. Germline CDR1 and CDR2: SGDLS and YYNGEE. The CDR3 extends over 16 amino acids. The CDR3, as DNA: TGTGCCAGCAGCGTAGGAGGGGGGGGACAGGGGGCTGAAGCTTTCTTT. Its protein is CASSVGGGGQGAEAFF.

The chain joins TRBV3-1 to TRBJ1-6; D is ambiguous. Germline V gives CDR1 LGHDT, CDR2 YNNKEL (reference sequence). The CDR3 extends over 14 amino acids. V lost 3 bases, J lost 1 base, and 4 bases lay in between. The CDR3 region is CASSHRSYNSPLHF. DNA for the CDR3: TGTGCCAGCAGCCACAGGTCCTATAATTCACCCCTCCACTTT.

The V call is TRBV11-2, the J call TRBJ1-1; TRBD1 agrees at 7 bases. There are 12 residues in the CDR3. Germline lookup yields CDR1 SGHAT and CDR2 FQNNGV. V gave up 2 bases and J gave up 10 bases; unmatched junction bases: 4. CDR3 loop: CASSLNRGGAFF. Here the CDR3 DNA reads TGTGCCAGCAGCTTAAACAGGGGTGGAGCTTTCTTT.

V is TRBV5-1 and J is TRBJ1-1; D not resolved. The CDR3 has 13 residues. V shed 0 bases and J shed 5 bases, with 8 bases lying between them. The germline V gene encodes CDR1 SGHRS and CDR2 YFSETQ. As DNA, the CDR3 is TGCGCCAGCAGCTTGGACGGTAAAACTGAAGCTTTCTTT. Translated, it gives CASSLDGKTEAFF.

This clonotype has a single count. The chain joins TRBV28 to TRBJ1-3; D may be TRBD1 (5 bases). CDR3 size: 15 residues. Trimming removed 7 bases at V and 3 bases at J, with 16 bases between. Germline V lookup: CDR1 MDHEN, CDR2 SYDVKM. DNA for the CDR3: TGTGCCAGCACTACGTGGCAGGGCGGTGGAAACACCATATATTTT. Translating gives CASTTWQGGGNTIYF.

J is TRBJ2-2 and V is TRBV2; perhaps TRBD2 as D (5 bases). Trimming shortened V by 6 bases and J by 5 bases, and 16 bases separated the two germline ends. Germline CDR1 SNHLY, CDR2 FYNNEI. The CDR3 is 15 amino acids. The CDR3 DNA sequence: TGTGCCAGCAGGGTGGGGAGCGGTCGGACCGGGGAGCTGTTTTTT. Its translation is CASRVGSGRTGELFF.

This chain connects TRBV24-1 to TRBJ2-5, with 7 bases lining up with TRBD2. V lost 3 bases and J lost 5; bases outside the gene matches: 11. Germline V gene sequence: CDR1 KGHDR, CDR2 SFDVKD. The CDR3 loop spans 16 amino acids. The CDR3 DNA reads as TGTGCCACCAGTGATGGGACGCCCACCGGGGGGGAGACCCAGTACTTC. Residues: CATSDGTPTGGETQYF.

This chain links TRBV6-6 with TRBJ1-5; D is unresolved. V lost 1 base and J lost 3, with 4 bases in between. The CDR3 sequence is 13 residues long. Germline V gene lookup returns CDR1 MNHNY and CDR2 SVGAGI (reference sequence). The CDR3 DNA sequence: TGTGCCAGCAGTTACTTGGACAATCAGCCCCAGCATTTT. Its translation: CASSYLDNQPQHF.

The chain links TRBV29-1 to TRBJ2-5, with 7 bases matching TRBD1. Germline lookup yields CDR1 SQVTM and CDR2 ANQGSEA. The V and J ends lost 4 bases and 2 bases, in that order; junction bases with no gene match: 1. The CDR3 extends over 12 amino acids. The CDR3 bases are TGCAGCGTTGGGACAGGACAAGAGACCCAGTACTTC. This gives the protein CSVGTGQETQYF.